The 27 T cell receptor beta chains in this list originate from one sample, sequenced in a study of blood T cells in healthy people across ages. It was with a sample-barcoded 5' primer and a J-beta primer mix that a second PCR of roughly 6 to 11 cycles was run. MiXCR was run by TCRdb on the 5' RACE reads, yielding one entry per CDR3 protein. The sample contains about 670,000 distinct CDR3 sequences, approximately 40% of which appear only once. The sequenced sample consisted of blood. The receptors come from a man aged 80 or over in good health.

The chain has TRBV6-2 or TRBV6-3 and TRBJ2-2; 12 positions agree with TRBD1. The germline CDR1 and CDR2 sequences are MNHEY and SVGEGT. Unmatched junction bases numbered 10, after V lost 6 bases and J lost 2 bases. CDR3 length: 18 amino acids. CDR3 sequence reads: CASRRTLGTGGNTGELFF. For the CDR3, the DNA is TGTGCCAGCAGGAGAACCTTGGGGACAGGGGGCAACACCGGGGAGCTGTTTTTT.

The CDR3 here is CSARESTYNSPLHF. CDR3 nucleotide sequence: TGCAGTGCTAGAGAATCCACGTACAATTCACCCCTCCACTTT. V usage is TRBV20-1 and J usage is TRBJ1-6; D is unclear. Per germline, CDR1 DFQATT and CDR2 SNEGSKA (reference sequence). V lost 0 bases to trimming and J lost 7 bases, with 10 bases between them. The CDR3 runs to 14 residues.

As DNA, the CDR3 is TGCAGTGCTAGAGATCCCGGGGGGGCGAGTATCTCACCCCTCCACTTT. Translated: CSARDPGGASISPLHF. The rearrangement joins TRBV20-1 to TRBJ1-6, with D maybe TRBD1 (6 bases). The germline gives CDR1 DFQATT, CDR2 SNEGSKA (reference sequence). CDR3 size: 16 residues. V lost 0 bases and J lost 10, with 19 bases in between.

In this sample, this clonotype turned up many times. CDR3 sequence: CASRGQGTYEQYF. The DNA for the CDR3 is TGTGCCAGCAGGGGACAGGGTACCTACGAGCAGTACTTC. The chain uses TRBV28 and TRBJ2-7, with 9 bases identical to TRBD1. The CDR3 has 13 residues. The germline gives CDR1 MDHEN, CDR2 SYDVKM. J lost 2 bases, V lost 6 bases, and 2 bases had no gene match.

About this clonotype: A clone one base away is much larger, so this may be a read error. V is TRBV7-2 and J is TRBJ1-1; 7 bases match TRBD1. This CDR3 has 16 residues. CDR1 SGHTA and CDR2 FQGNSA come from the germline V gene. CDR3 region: CASSARTGKMNTGAFF. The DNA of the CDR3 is TGTGCCAGCAGCGCCCGGACAGGAAAGATGAACACTGGAGCTTTCTTT.

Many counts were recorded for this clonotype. This chain's CDR3 is CASSLAIDLRAYEQYF. The CDR3 nucleotides read TGCGCCAGCAGCTTGGCCATAGATCTTCGGGCCTACGAGCAGTACTTC. The chain links TRBV5-1 to TRBJ2-7; D not resolved. CDR1 and CDR2 from the germline V gene are SGHRS and YFSETQ. Trimming took off 0 bases at V and 2 bases at J, with 15 bases between the two ends. The CDR3 length is 16 residues.

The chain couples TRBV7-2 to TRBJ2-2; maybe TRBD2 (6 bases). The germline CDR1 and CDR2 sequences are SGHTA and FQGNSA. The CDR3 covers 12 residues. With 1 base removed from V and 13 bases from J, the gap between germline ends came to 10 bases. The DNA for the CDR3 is TGTGCCAGCAGCTTAGTGGGGGGATCGCTGTTTTTT. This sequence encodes CASSLVGGSLFF. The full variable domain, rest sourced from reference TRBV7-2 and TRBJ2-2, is GAGVSQSPSNKVTEKGKDVELRCDPISGHTALYWYRQSLGQGLEFLIYFQGNSAPDKSGLPSDRFSAERTGGSVSTLTIQRTQQEDSAVYLCASSLVGGSLFFGEGSRLTVL.

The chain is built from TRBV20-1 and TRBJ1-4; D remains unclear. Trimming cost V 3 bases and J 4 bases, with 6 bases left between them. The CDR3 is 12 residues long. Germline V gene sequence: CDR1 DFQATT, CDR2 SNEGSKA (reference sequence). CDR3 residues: CSARRGNEKLFF. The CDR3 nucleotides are TGCAGTGCTAGGCGCGGTAATGAAAAACTGTTTTTT.

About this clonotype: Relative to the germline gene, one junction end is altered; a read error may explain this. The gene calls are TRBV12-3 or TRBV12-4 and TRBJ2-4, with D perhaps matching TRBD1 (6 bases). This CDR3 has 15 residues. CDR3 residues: CASGRDTGAKNIQYF. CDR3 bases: TGCGCCAGCGGCCGGGACACCGGAGCCAAAAACATTCAGTACTTC.

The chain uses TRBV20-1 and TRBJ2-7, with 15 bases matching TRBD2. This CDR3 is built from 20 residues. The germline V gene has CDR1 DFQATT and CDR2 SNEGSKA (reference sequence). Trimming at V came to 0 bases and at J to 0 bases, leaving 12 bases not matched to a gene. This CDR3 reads CSARETRTSGRAGVSYEQYF. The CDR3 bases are TGCAGTGCTAGAGAAACTCGGACTAGCGGGAGGGCCGGGGTCTCCTACGAGCAGTACTTC.

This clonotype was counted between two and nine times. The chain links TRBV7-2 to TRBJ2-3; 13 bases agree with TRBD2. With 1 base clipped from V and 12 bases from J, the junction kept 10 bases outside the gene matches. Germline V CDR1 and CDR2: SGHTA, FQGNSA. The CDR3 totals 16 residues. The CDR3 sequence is CASSLGTSGSGHLQYF. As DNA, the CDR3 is TGTGCCAGCAGCTTAGGGACTAGCGGGAGTGGTCATCTACAGTATTTT.

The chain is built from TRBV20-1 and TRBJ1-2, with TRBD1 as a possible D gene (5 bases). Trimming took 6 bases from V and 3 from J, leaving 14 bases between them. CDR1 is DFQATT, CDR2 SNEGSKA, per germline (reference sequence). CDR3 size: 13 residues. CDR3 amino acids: CSAPGKGDYGYTF. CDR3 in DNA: TGCAGTGCCCCCGGTAAAGGGGACTATGGCTACACCTTC.

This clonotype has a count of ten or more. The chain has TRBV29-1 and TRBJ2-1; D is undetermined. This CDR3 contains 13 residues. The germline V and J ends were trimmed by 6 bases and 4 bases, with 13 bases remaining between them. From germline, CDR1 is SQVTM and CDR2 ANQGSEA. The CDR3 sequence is CSVRRTEYNEQFF. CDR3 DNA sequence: TGCAGCGTCCGACGGACCGAATACAATGAGCAGTTCTTC.

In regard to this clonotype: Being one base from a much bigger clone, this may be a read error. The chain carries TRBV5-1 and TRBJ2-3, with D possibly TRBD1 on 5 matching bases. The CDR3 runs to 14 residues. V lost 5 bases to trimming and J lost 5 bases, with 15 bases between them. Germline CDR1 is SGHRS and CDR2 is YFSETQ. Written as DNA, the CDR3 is TGCGCCAGCAGAAAAACGGGCCAGGGAGATACGCAGTATTTT. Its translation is CASRKTGQGDTQYF.

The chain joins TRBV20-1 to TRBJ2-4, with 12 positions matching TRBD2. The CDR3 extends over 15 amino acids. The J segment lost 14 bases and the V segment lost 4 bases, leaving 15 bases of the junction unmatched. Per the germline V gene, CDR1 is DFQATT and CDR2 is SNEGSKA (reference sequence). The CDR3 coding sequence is TGCAGTGCTAAAGCCGATGGTCTAGCGGGAGGGGAGGAGTACTTC. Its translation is CSAKADGLAGGEEYF.

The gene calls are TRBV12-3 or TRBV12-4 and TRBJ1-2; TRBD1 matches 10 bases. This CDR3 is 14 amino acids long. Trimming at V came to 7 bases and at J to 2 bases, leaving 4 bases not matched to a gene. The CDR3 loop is CASTGQGLNYGYTF. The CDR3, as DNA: TGTGCCAGCACGGGACAGGGGCTAAACTATGGCTACACCTTC.

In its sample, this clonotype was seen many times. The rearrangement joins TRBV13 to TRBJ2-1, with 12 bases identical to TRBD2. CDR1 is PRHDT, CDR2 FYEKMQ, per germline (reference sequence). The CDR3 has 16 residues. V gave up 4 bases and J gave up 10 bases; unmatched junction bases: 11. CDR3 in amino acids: CASSYPKLAGGGEQFF. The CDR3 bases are TGTGCCAGCAGCTACCCTAAACTAGCGGGAGGCGGCGAGCAGTTCTTC. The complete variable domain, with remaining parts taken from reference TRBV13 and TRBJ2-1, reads AAGVIQSPRHLIKEKRETATLKCYPIPRHDTVYWYQQGPGQDPQFLISFYEKMQSDKGSIPDRFSAQQFSDYHSELNMSSLELGDSALYFCASSYPKLAGGGEQFFGPGTRLTVL.

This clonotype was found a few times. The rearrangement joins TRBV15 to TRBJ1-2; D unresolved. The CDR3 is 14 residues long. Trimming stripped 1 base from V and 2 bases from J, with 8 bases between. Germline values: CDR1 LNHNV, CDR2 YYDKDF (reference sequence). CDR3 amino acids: CATSRAGINYGYTF. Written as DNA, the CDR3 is TGTGCCACCAGCAGAGCCGGGATAAACTATGGCTACACCTTC.

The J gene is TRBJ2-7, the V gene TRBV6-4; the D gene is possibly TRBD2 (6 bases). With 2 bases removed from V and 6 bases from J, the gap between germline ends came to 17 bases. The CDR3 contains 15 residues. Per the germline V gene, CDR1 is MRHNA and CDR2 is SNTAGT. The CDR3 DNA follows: TGTGCCAGCAGTGACACACCGACTAGAGGGCCCGAGCAGTACTTC. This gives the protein CASSDTPTRGPEQYF.

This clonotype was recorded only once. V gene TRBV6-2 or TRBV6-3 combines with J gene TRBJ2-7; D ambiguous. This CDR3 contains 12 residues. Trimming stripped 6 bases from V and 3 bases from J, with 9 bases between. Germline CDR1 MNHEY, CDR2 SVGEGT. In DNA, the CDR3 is TGTGCCAGCAGGTACCAGGTCTACGAGCAGTACTTC. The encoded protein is CASRYQVYEQYF.

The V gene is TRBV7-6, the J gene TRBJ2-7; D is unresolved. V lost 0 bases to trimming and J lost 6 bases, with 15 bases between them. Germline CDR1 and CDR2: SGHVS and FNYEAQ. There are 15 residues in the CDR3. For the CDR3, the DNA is TGTGCCAGCAGCTTAGCGGCAGGTTCGACCGGCGAGCAGTACTTC. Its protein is CASSLAAGSTGEQYF.

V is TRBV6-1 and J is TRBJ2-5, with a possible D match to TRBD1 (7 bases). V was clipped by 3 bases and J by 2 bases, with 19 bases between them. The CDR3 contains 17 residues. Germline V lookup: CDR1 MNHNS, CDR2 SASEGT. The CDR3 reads CASSELRGLAGQETQYF. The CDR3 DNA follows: TGTGCCAGCAGTGAGTTGAGGGGGCTGGCGGGGCAAGAGACCCAGTACTTC.

The CDR3 region has the DNA TGTGCCAGCAGCCGAAACCTCGCGAGCGCTGAAGCTTTCTTT. The encoded protein is CASSRNLASAEAFF. The chain couples TRBV14 to TRBJ1-1; no reliable D call. Germline V CDR1 and CDR2: SGHDN, FVKESK. The V and J ends lost 4 bases and 6 bases respectively, with 15 bases between them. This CDR3 contains 14 residues.

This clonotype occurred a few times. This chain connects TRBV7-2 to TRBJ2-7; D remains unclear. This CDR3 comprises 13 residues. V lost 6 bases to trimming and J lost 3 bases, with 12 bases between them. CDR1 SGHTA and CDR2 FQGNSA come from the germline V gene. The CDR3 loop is CASSGAPSYEQYF. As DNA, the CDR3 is TGTGCCAGCAGTGGCGCACCTAGCTACGAGCAGTACTTC. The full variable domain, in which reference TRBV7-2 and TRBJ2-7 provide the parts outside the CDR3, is GAGVSQSPSNKVTEKGKDVELRCDPISGHTALYWYRQSLGQGLEFLIYFQGNSAPDKSGLPSDRFSAERTGGSVSTLTIQRTQQEDSAVYLCASSGAPSYEQYFGPGTRLTVT.

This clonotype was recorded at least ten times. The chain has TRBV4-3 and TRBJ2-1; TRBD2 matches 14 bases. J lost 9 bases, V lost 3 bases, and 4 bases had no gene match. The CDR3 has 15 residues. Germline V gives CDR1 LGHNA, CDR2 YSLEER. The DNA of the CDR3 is TGCGCCAGCAGCCAGGGACTAGCGGGAGAGGGTGAGCAGTTCTTC. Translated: CASSQGLAGEGEQFF.

CDR3 bases: TGTGCCAGCAGTTTGGATTTCAGGGCCAATCAGCCCCAGCATTTT. This sequence encodes CASSLDFRANQPQHF. This chain uses TRBV28 with TRBJ1-5, with D possibly TRBD1 on 5 matching bases. Trimming took off 3 bases at V and 3 bases at J, with 12 bases between the two ends. Germline V CDR1 and CDR2: MDHEN, SYDVKM. CDR3 length: 15 amino acids.

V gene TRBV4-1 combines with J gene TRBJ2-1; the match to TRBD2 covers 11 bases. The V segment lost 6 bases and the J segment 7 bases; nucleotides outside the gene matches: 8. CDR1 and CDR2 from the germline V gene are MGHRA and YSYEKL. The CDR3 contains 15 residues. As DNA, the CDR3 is TGCGCCAGCAGTCCTACTAGCGGGAGCTGGAATGAGCAGTTCTTC. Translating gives CASSPTSGSWNEQFF.